A selection of T cell receptor beta chains follows, all from one sample in a study of T cell repertoires in cytomegalovirus infection. Each CDR3 protein gets one entry after TCRdb re-called the reads with MiXCR. There are approximately 910,000 distinct CDR3 sequences in the sample; under 40% occur only once, and 13% lies in the top ten. No antigen has been assigned to these receptors. The material sequenced was cultured CD8+ T cells from PBMCs, taken from culture after CMV antigen stimulation. Receptors were obtained from a human donor in good health (CMV status not recorded). Some clones in this sample may be carry-over from other donors' samples. Each CDR3 is given with its conserved first and last residue.

>TRBJ2-7|TRBV29-1
CSVELLDNYEQYF
>TRBJ1-2|TRBV19
CASSIVPRAANYGYTF
>TRBJ2-3|TRBV7-6
CASSIGLAGTTDTQYF
>TRBJ2-5|TRBV6-4
CASSDRAREQETQYF
>TRBJ1-5|TRBV20-1
CSARDLGVPEVQPQHF
>TRBJ2-3|TRBV14
CASSPAGGGVDTQYF
>TRBJ1-1|TRBV12-3/TRBV12-4
CASSLGTPPEAFF
>TRBJ1-5|TRBV20-1
CSATVTGSNQPQHF
>TRBJ1-1|TRBV7-8
CASSLGGGYTEAFF
>TRBJ2-1|TRBV19
CASSIDERNNEQFF
>TRBJ1-5|TRBV6-1
CASSELGGANQPQHF
>TRBJ2-3|TRBV6-2/TRBV6-3
CASSFSGGGTQYF
>TRBJ1-2|TRBV6-1
CASSEALLLQVEGDGYTF
>TRBJ2-1|TRBV27
CASSFPGGRNEQFF
>TRBJ2-1|TRBV7-6
CASSLEEPVYNEQFF
>TRBJ2-4|TRBV10-3
CAISEGVFSNIQYF
>TRBJ1-1|TRBV14
CASSSGQYGFMNTEAFF
>TRBJ2-1|TRBV28
CASSFWTSGGPYNEQFF
>TRBJ1-6|TRBV7-2
CASIPDPYRYGNSPLHF
>TRBJ2-1|TRBV7-9
CASSLPGQGNEQFF
>TRBJ1-2|TRBV27
CASSYSGQGIDGYTF
>TRBJ2-5|TRBV7-2
CASSRLETQYF
>TRBJ1-2|TRBV6-5
CASSYSRTEPKANYGYTF
>TRBJ2-1|TRBV11-3
CASSFSSGSSYNEQFF
>TRBJ1-1|TRBV7-9
CASSPRRATGVAEAFF
>TRBJ2-4|TRBV27
CASSGDRSAKNIQYF
>TRBJ1-2|TRBV6-5
CASSYSLWGSDYGYTF
>TRBJ1-2|TRBV19
CASRGLEDYGYTF
>TRBJ2-1|TRBV7-6
CARGDEQFF
>TRBJ1-5|TRBV4-1
CASSQDLGGPQHF
>TRBJ1-5|TRBV7-9
CASSSYADPIEGPQHF
>TRBJ1-2|TRBV20-1
CSARDFVAHYGYTF
>TRBJ2-3|TRBV7-6
CASSRSGGATQYF
>TRBJ1-1|TRBV6-6
CASSFPGPRTEAFF
>TRBJ1-3|TRBV7-9
CASSLELQFSGNTIYF
>TRBJ2-3|TRBV7-6
CASSISGGADTQYF
>TRBJ1-2|TRBV7-2
CASSNDWPGQNYGYTF